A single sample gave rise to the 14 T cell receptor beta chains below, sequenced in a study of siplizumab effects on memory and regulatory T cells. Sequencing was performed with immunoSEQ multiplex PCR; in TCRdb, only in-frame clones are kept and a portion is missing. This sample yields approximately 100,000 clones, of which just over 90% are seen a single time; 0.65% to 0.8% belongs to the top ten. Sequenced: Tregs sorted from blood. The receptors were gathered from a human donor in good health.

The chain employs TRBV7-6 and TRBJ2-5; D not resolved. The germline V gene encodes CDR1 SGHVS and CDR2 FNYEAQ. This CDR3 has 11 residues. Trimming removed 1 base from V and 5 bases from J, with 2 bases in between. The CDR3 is CASSLVETQYF. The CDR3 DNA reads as TGTGCCAGCAGCTTAGTCGAGACCCAGTACTTC.

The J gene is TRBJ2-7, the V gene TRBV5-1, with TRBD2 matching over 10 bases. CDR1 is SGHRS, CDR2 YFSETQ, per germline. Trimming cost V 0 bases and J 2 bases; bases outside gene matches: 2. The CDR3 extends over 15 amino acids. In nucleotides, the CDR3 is TGCGCCAGCAGCTTGGCTACTAGCGGGGCCTACGAGCAGTACTTC. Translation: CASSLATSGAYEQYF.

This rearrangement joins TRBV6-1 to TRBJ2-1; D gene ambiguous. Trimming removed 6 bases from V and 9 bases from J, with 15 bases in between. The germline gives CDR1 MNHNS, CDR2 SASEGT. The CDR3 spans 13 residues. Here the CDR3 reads CASRSFGFGEQFF. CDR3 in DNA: TGTGCCAGCAGATCTTTCGGTTTCGGTGAGCAGTTCTTC.

CDR3 in amino acids: CASSLVGTGIGQYF. Written as DNA, the CDR3 is TGCGCCAGCAGCTTGGTCGGGACAGGGATTGGGCAGTACTTC. This chain uses TRBV5-1 with TRBJ2-7; 9 nucleotides match TRBD1. Germline V CDR1 and CDR2: SGHRS, YFSETQ. The CDR3 consists of 14 residues. Trimming took 0 bases from V and 9 from J; bases not matched to a gene: 7.

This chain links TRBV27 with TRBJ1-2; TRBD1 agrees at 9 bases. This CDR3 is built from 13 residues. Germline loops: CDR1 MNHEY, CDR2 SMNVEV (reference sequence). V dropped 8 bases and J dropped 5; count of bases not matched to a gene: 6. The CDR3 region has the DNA TGTGCCAGCGCGACAGGGGGGGCTTATGGCTACACCTTC. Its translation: CASATGGAYGYTF.

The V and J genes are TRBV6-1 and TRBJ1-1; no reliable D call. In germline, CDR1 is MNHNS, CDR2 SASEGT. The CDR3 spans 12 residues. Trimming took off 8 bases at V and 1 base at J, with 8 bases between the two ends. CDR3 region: CASGRQNTEAFF. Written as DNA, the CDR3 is TGTGCCAGCGGGAGACAGAACACTGAAGCTTTCTTT.

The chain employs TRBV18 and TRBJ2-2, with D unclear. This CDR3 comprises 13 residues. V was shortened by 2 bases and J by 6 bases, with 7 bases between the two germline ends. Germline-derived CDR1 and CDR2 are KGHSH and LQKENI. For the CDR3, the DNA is TGTGCCAGCTCACCATCTCAGGCCGGGGAGCTGTTTTTT. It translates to CASSPSQAGELFF. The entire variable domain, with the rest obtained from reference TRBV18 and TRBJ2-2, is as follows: NAGVMQNPRHLVRRRGQEARLRCSPMKGHSHVYWYRQLPEEGLKFMVYLQKENIIDESGMPKERFSAEFPKEGPSILRIQQVVRGDSAAYFCASSPSQAGELFFGEGSRLTVL.

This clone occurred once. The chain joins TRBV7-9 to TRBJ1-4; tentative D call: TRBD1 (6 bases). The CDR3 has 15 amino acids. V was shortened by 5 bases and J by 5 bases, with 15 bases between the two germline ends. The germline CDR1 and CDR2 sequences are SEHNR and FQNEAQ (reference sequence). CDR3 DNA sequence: TGTGCCAGCAGCCCAAGACAGGTACAGAATGAAAAACTGTTTTTT. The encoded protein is CASSPRQVQNEKLFF.

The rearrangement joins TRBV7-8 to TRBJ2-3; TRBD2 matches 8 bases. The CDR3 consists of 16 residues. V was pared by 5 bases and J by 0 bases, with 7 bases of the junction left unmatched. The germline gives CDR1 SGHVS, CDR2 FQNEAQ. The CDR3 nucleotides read TGTGCCAGCAGCCGAAAGCCTAGCGGGAGCACAGATACGCAGTATTTT. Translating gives CASSRKPSGSTDTQYF. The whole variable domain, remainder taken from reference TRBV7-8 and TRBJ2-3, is GAGVSQSPRYKVAKRGQDVALRCDPISGHVSLFWYQQALGQGPEFLTYFQNEAQLDKSGLPSDRFFAERPEGSVSTLKIQRTQQEDSAVYLCASSRKPSGSTDTQYFGPGTRLTVL.

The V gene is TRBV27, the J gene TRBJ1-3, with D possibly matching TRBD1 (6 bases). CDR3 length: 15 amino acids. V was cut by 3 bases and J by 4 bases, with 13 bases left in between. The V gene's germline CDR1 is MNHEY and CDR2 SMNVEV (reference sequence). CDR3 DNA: TGTGCCAGCAGTTTGGACAGTGCCGGAGGAAACACCATATATTTT. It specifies CASSLDSAGGNTIYF.

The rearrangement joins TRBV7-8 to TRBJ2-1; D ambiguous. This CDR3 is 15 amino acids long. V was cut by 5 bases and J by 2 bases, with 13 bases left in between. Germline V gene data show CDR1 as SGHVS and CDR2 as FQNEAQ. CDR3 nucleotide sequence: TGTGCCAGCAGCCCCGGGTCTGTGGCCTACAATGAGCAGTTCTTC. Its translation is CASSPGSVAYNEQFF.

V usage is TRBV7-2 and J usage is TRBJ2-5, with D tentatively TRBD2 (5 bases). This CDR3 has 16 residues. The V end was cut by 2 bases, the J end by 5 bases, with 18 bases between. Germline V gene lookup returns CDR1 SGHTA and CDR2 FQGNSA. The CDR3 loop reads CASSLNMGSVRETQYF. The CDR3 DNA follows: TGTGCCAGCAGCTTAAATATGGGGAGCGTGAGGGAGACCCAGTACTTC.

CDR3 DNA: TGCAGCGGGACGACAGATATAAAGCAGTTCTTC. This codes for CSGTTDIKQFF. The chain joins TRBV29-1 to TRBJ2-1; a weak D match, TRBD1 (5 bases). This CDR3 is built from 11 residues. CDR1 and CDR2 (germline): SQVTM, ANQGSEA. Trimming pared 7 bases from V and 11 bases from J, leaving 15 bases between.

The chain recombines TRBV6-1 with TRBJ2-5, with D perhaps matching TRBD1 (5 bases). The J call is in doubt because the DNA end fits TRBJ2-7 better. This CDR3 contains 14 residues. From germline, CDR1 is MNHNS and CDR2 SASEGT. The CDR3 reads CASRVQDKSYEQYF. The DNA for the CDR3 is TGTGCCAGCAGAGTCCAGGACAAATCCTACGAGCAGTACTTC.